These T cell receptor beta chains were read from a single sample in a study of T-cell reconstitution after alpha-beta-depleted transplantation in children. TCRdb independently ran MiXCR on the PCR reads; one entry per CDR3 protein. Of around 670,000 distinct CDR3 sequences in the sample, around 12% were seen once. This material consisted of PBMCs, taken before TCRalphabeta/CD19-depleted stem cell transplant. The origin of the receptors is a girl under 10 years old with congenital amegakaryocytic thrombocytopenia, due to receive a stem cell transplant. The CDR3 runs from the conserved cysteine through the conserved F or W. A D gene is named only where the DNA matches it firmly. Some rows mark clone size as missing; the rest say once, few, many or name a class of expanded clone.

clone_size: many
v_call: TRBV7-9
j_call: TRBJ1-1
d_call: NA
cdr3_length: 13
cdr3_aa: CASSWTGETEAFF
cdr3_nt: TGTGCCAGCAGCTGGACCGGGGAGACTGAAGCTTTCTTT

clone_size: NA
v_call: TRBV7-9
j_call: TRBJ2-1
d_call: NA
cdr3_length: 14
cdr3_aa: CASSPGQRSYEQFF
cdr3_nt: TGTGCCAGCAGCCCCGGACAGCGCAGCTATGAGCAGTTCTTC

clone_size: many
v_call: TRBV7-6
j_call: TRBJ2-3
d_call: NA
cdr3_length: 14
cdr3_aa: CASSLLEGRNTQYF
cdr3_nt: TGTGCCAGCAGCTTATTGGAGGGACGCAATACGCAGTATTTT

clone_size: many
v_call: TRBV27
j_call: TRBJ2-1
d_call: TRBD2
cdr3_length: 15
cdr3_aa: CASRQGLAGEVEQFF
cdr3_nt: TGTGCCAGCAGACAGGGACTAGCGGGAGAGGTTGAGCAGTTCTTC

clone_size: few
v_call: TRBV28
j_call: TRBJ2-3
d_call: NA
cdr3_length: 13
cdr3_aa: CASILGTTDTQYF
cdr3_nt: TGTGCCAGCATTCTAGGGACCACAGATACGCAGTATTTT

clone_size: NA
v_call: TRBV5-1
j_call: TRBJ2-7
d_call: TRBD2
cdr3_length: 15
cdr3_aa: CASSLGTSGFYEQYF
cdr3_nt: TGCGCCAGCAGCTTGGGAACTAGCGGATTTTACGAGCAGTACTTC

clone_size: NA
v_call: TRBV5-1
j_call: TRBJ2-3
d_call: TRBD2
cdr3_length: 16
cdr3_aa: CASSQLWRERFNTQYF
cdr3_nt: TGCGCCAGCAGCCAATTGTGGCGGGAGAGGTTTAATACGCAGTATTTT

clone_size: few
v_call: TRBV18
j_call: TRBJ2-2
d_call: TRBD1
cdr3_length: 14
cdr3_aa: CASHRQGDTGELFF
cdr3_nt: TGTGCCAGCCATCGACAGGGAGACACCGGGGAGCTGTTTTTT

clone_size: NA
v_call: TRBV5-1
j_call: TRBJ2-7
d_call: TRBD2
cdr3_length: 14
cdr3_aa: CASRSGGSGYEQYF
cdr3_nt: TGCGCCAGCAGGTCAGGCGGGAGCGGGTACGAGCAGTACTTC

clone_size: many
v_call: TRBV7-9
j_call: TRBJ2-7
d_call: TRBD2
cdr3_length: 15
cdr3_aa: CASSSTSGTSYEQYF
cdr3_nt: TGTGCCAGCAGCTCAACTAGCGGGACTTCCTACGAGCAGTACTTC

clone_size: NA
v_call: TRBV11-3
j_call: TRBJ1-3
d_call: NA
cdr3_length: 16
cdr3_aa: CASSFGPPETGNTIYF
cdr3_nt: TGTGCCAGCAGCTTTGGGCCCCCGGAGACTGGAAACACCATATATTTT

clone_size: few
v_call: TRBV4-1
j_call: TRBJ1-2
d_call: NA
cdr3_length: 16
cdr3_aa: CASSQVIRDEPYGYTF
cdr3_nt: TGCGCCAGCAGCCAAGTAATCCGAGACGAACCTTATGGCTACACCTTC

clone_size: many
v_call: TRBV10-3
j_call: TRBJ1-6
d_call: NA
cdr3_length: 13
cdr3_aa: CASSAGPNSPLHF
cdr3_nt: TGTGCCTCCTCGGCGGGACCAAATTCACCCCTCCACTTT

clone_size: many
v_call: TRBV20-1
j_call: TRBJ2-2
d_call: TRBD2
cdr3_length: 16
cdr3_aa: CSARTSGSFGTGELFF
cdr3_nt: TGCAGTGCCCGGACTAGCGGGAGTTTCGGCACCGGGGAGCTGTTTTTT

clone_size: many
v_call: TRBV6-4
j_call: TRBJ2-1
d_call: TRBD1
cdr3_length: 18
cdr3_aa: CASSDSISGTGGKGEQFF
cdr3_nt: TGTGCCAGCAGTGACTCGATCTCCGGGACAGGGGGAAAGGGTGAGCAGTTCTTC

clone_size: NA
v_call: TRBV20-1
j_call: TRBJ2-1
d_call: TRBD2
cdr3_length: 17
cdr3_aa: CSARETLSGSSYNEQFF
cdr3_nt: TGCAGTGCTAGAGAGACTCTTAGCGGGAGCTCCTACAATGAGCAGTTCTTC

clone_size: few
v_call: TRBV18
j_call: TRBJ2-4
d_call: NA
cdr3_length: 16
cdr3_aa: CASSQNGGPAKNIQYF
cdr3_nt: TGTGCCAGCTCACAAAACGGGGGGCCAGCCAAAAACATTCAGTACTTC

clone_size: many
v_call: TRBV20-1
j_call: TRBJ2-1
d_call: NA
cdr3_length: 15
cdr3_aa: CSAGSGEVGYNEQFF
cdr3_nt: TGCAGTGCTGGCAGCGGAGAGGTTGGGTACAATGAGCAGTTCTTC

clone_size: many
v_call: TRBV4-1
j_call: TRBJ1-3
d_call: NA
cdr3_length: 20
cdr3_aa: CASSPVLTGTFGHSGNTIYF
cdr3_nt: TGCGCCAGCAGCCCCGTCCTCACGGGCACCTTCGGACATTCTGGAAACACCATATATTTT

clone_size: NA
v_call: TRBV20-1
j_call: TRBJ2-7
d_call: TRBD1
cdr3_length: 16
cdr3_aa: CSAQQFDRGFFDEQYF
cdr3_nt: TGCAGTGCTCAGCAATTCGACAGGGGGTTTTTCGACGAGCAGTACTTC

clone_size: few
v_call: TRBV5-1
j_call: TRBJ2-3
d_call: NA
cdr3_length: 15
cdr3_aa: CASSFGGTSPPTQYF
cdr3_nt: TGCGCCAGCAGCTTCGGCGGGACGTCCCCCCCTACGCAGTATTTT

clone_size: few
v_call: TRBV12-3/TRBV12-4
j_call: TRBJ2-3
d_call: NA
cdr3_length: 16
cdr3_aa: CASNIASAASTDTQYF
cdr3_nt: TGTGCCAGCAACATCGCCTCAGCGGCTAGCACAGATACGCAGTATTTT

clone_size: many
v_call: TRBV7-6
j_call: TRBJ2-7
d_call: TRBD1
cdr3_length: 13
cdr3_aa: CASSPTGFGEQYF
cdr3_nt: TGTGCCAGCAGCCCGACAGGGTTTGGGGAGCAGTACTTC

clone_size: many
v_call: TRBV10-3
j_call: TRBJ2-1
d_call: TRBD2
cdr3_length: 15
cdr3_aa: CAISESGTSLGEQFF
cdr3_nt: TGTGCCATCAGTGAGTCGGGGACTAGCCTCGGTGAGCAGTTCTTC

clone_size: NA
v_call: TRBV29-1
j_call: TRBJ2-1
d_call: TRBD1
cdr3_length: 15
cdr3_aa: CSSSRLLTGGTEQFF
cdr3_nt: TGCAGCTCTTCCAGACTCCTAACAGGGGGCACTGAGCAGTTCTTC

clone_size: NA
v_call: TRBV12-3/TRBV12-4
j_call: TRBJ1-1
d_call: NA
cdr3_length: 13
cdr3_aa: CASATGTRTEAFF
cdr3_nt: TGTGCCAGCGCAACAGGGACGAGGACTGAAGCTTTCTTT

clone_size: many
v_call: TRBV20-1
j_call: TRBJ2-1
d_call: NA
cdr3_length: 15
cdr3_aa: CSARALVAGYTEQFF
cdr3_nt: TGCAGTGCTAGAGCGCTGGTCGCAGGCTACACTGAGCAGTTCTTC

clone_size: few
v_call: TRBV12-3/TRBV12-4
j_call: TRBJ2-7
d_call: NA
cdr3_length: 13
cdr3_aa: CASSLRDGREQYF
cdr3_nt: TGTGCCAGCAGTTTAAGGGACGGGCGTGAGCAGTACTTC

clone_size: few
v_call: TRBV7-9
j_call: TRBJ2-1
d_call: NA
cdr3_length: 14
cdr3_aa: CASSRTYQGYEQFF
cdr3_nt: TGTGCCAGCAGCCGCACCTATCAAGGTTATGAGCAGTTCTTC

clone_size: few
v_call: TRBV5-1
j_call: TRBJ2-3
d_call: TRBD1
cdr3_length: 16
cdr3_aa: CASSSNRDRAPDTQYF
cdr3_nt: TGCGCCAGCAGCTCCAACCGGGACAGGGCGCCAGATACGCAGTATTTT

clone_size: many
v_call: TRBV20-1
j_call: TRBJ2-1
d_call: NA
cdr3_length: 14
cdr3_aa: CSASTGKNYNEQFF
cdr3_nt: TGCAGTGCGTCTACAGGGAAAAACTACAATGAGCAGTTCTTC